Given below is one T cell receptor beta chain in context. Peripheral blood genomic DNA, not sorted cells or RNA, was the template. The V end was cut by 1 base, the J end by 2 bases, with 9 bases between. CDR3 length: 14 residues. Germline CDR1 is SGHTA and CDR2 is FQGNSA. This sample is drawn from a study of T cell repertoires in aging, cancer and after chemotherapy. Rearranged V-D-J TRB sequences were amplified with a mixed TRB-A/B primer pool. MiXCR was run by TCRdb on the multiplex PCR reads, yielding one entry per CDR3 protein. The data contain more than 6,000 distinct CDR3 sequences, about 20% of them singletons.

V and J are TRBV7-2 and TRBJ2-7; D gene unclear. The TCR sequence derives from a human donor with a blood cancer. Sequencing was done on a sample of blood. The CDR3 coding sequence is TGTGCCAGCAGCTTAGGTCAGCCACCCTACGAGCAGTACTTC. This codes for CASSLGQPPYEQYF.